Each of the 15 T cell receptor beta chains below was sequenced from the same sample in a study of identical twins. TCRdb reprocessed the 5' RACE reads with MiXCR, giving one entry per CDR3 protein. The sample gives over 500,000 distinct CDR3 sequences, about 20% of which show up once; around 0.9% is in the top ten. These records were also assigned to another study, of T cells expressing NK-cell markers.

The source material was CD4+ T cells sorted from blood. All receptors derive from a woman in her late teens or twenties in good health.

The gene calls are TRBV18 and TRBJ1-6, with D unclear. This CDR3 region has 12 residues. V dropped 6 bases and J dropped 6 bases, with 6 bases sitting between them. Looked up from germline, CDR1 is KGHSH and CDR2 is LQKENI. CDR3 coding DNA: TGTGCCAGCTCCAGAGTTAATTCACCCCTCCACTTT. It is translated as CASSRVNSPLHF.

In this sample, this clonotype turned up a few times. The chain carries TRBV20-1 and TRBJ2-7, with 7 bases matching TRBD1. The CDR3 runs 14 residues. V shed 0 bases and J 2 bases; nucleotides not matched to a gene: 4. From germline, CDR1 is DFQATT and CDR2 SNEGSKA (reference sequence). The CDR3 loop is CSARDIGQAYEQYF. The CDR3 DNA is TGCAGTGCTAGAGATATCGGACAGGCCTACGAGCAGTACTTC.

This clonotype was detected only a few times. This CDR3 reads CASSYSASGSYEQYF. CDR3 sequence (DNA): TGTGCCAGCAGTTACTCGGCTAGCGGGAGTTACGAGCAGTACTTC. V is TRBV6-2 or TRBV6-3 and J is TRBJ2-7; 10 nucleotides agree with TRBD2. Germline loops: CDR1 MNHEY, CDR2 SVGEGT. Trimming removed 0 bases from V and 4 bases from J; junction bases left unmatched: 3. The length of the CDR3 is 15 residues.

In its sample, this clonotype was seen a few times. CDR3: CSASRLRREQFF. DNA for the CDR3: TGCAGTGCTAGTAGACTCCGGCGTGAGCAGTTCTTC. The chain links TRBV20-1 to TRBJ2-1; no clear D gene. The CDR3 length is 12 residues. Germline CDR1 is DFQATT and CDR2 is SNEGSKA (reference sequence). V lost 3 bases and J 9 bases, leaving 12 bases between the germline ends.

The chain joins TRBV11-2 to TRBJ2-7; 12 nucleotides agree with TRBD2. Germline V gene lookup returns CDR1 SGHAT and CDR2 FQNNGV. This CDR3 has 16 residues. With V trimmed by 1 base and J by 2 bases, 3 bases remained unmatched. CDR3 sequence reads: CASSLAPSGGAYEQYF. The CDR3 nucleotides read TGTGCCAGCAGCTTAGCCCCTAGCGGGGGGGCCTACGAGCAGTACTTC.

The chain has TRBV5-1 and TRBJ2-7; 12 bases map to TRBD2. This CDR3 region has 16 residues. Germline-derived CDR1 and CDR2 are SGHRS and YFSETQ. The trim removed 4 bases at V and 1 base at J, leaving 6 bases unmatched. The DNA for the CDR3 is TGCGCCAGCAGCGAAGGACTAGCGGGACTATCCTACGAGCAGTACTTC. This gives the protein CASSEGLAGLSYEQYF.

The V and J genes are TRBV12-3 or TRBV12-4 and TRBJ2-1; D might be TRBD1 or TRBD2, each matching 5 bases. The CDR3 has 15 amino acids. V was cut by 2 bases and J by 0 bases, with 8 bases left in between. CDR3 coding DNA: TGTGCCAGCAGTTTAAGGGACCACTCCTACAATGAGCAGTTCTTC. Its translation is CASSLRDHSYNEQFF.

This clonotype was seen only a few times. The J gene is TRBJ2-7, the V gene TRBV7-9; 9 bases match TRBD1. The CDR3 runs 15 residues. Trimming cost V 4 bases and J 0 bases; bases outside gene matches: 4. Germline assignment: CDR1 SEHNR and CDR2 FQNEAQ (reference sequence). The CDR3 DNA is TGTGCCAGCAGCTGGGACAGGGCACGCTCCTACGAGCAGTACTTC. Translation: CASSWDRARSYEQYF.

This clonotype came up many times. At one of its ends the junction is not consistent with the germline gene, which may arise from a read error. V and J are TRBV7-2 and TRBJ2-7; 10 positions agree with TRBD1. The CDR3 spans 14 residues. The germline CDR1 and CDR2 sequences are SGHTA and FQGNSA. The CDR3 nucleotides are TGCGCCAGCAGCTTCGGGACAGGGGCCTACGAGCAGTACTTC. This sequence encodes CASSFGTGAYEQYF. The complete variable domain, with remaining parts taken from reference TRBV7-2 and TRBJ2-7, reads GAGVSQSPSNKVTEKGKDVELRCDPISGHTALYWYRQSLGQGLEFLIYFQGNSAPDKSGLPSDRFSAERTGGSVSTLTIQRTQQEDSAVYLCASSFGTGAYEQYFGPGTRLTVT.

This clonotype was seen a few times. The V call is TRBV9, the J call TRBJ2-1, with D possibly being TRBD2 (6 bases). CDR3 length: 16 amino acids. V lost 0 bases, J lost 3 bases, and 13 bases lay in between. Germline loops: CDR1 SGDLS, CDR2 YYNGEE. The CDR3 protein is CASSVGTGTDYNEQFF. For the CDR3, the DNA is TGTGCCAGCAGCGTAGGTACCGGGACTGACTACAATGAGCAGTTCTTC. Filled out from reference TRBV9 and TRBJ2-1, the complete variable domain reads DSGVTQTPKHLITATGQRVTLRCSPRSGDLSVYWYQQSLDQGLQFLIQYYNGEERAKGNILERFSAQQFPDLHSELNLSSLELGDSALYFCASSVGTGTDYNEQFFGPGTRLTVL.

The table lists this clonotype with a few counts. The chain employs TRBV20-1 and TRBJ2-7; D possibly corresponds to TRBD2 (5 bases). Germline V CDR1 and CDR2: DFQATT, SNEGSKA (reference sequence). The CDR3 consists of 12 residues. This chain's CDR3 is CSVKRYSYEQYF. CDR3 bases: TGCAGCGTTAAGCGGTATTCCTACGAGCAGTACTTC.

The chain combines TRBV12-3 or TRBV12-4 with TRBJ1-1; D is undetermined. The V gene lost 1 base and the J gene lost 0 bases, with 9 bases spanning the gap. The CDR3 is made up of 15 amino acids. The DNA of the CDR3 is TGTGCCAGCAGTTTAGGGGAGTACTTGAACACTGAAGCTTTCTTT. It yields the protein CASSLGEYLNTEAFF.

The CDR3 reads CATSTRLAGGYEQYF. The CDR3 bases are TGTGCCACCAGCACCAGACTAGCGGGAGGGTACGAGCAGTACTTC. The genes are TRBV15 and TRBJ2-7; 14 nucleotides line up with TRBD2. CDR1 LNHNV and CDR2 YYDKDF come from the germline V gene (reference sequence). This CDR3 is 15 amino acids long. The trim removed 4 bases at V and 4 bases at J, leaving 3 bases unmatched. The variable domain in full, with the rest retrieved from reference TRBV15 and TRBJ2-7, is DAMVIQNPRYQVTQFGKPVTLSCSQTLNHNVMYWYQQKSSQAPKLLFHYYDKDFNNEADTPDNFQSRRPNTSFCFLDIRSPGLGDTAMYLCATSTRLAGGYEQYFGPGTRLTVT.

The CDR3 sequence is CASLRVGTGELFF. In DNA form, the CDR3 reads TGTGCCAGCCTGAGGGTAGGCACCGGGGAGCTGTTTTTT. This chain connects TRBV12-3 or TRBV12-4 to TRBJ2-2, with D tentatively TRBD2 (5 bases). This CDR3 contains 13 residues. Trimming removed 8 bases at V and 4 bases at J, with 11 bases between.

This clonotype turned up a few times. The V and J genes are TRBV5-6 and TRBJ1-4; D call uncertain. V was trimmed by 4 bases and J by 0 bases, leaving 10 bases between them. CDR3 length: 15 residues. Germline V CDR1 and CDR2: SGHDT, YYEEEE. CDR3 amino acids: CASSDGGATNEKLFF. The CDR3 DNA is TGTGCCAGCAGCGACGGTGGGGCAACTAATGAAAAACTGTTTTTT. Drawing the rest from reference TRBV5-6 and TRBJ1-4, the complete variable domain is DAGVTQSPTHLIKTRGQQVTLRCSPKSGHDTVSWYQQALGQGPQFIFQYYEEEERQRGNFPDRFSGHQFPNYSSELNVNALLLGDSALYLCASSDGGATNEKLFFGSGTQLSVL.